This TCR beta chain was sequenced during a study of blood T cell repertoires in COVID-19. As for the study in general: The analysed material was cDNA or gDNA that came from T cells, B-cell-depleted T cells, or PBMCs.

Per the original data handling: Estimation of nucleated cell counts was performed using reference gene primer amplification. Libraries were prepared by immunoSEQ multiplex PCR; TCRdb keeps only in-frame clonotypes and omits some of them. V and J calls and clone size are given by that table; D and trimming were obtained from the DNA. The sample contains approximately 380,000 clones, 85% of which appear only once. Germline-derived CDR1 and CDR2 are SGDLS and YYNGEE. V was cut by 4 bases and J by 0 bases, with 19 bases left in between. The CDR3 runs 18 residues. Sequenced: peripheral blood. The TCR originated in a woman between 18 and 29 years old with acute or convalescent COVID-19. The gene calls are TRBV9 and TRBJ2-2, with unresolved D. CDR3 nucleotide sequence: TGTGCCAGCAGCCTATCGTCAAGGAGATCCCCGAACACCGGGGAGCTGTTTTTT. Translation gives CASSLSSRRSPNTGELFF.